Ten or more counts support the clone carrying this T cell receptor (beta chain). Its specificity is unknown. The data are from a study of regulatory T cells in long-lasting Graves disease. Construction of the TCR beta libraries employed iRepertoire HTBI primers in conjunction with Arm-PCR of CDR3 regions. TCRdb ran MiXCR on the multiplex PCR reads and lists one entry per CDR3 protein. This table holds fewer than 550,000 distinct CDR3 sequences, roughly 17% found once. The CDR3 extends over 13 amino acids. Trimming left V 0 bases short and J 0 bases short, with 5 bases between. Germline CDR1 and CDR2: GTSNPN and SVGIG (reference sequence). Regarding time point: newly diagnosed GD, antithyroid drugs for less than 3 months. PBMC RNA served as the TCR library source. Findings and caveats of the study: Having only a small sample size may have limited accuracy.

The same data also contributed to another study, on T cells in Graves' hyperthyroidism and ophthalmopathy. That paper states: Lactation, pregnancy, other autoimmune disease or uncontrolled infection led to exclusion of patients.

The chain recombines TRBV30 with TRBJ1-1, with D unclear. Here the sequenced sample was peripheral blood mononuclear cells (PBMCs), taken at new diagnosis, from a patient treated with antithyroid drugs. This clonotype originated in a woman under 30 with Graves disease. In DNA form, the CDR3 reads TGTGCCTGGAGTGTTGGCTTGAACACTGAAGCTTTCTTT. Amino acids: CAWSVGLNTEAFF.